These 14 T cell receptor beta chains were all obtained from the same sample, sequenced in a study of cytomegalovirus exposure and HLA in healthy donors. The PCR was carried out with 60 Vbeta primers and 13 Jbeta primers. Sequencing used immunoSEQ multiplex PCR; TCRdb keeps in-frame clones, though not all of them. The sample records 180,000 or so clones, roughly 84% being singletons. Sequenced sample: PBMCs. The receptors were gathered from a male donor in good health and CMV-seronegative.

The chain uses TRBV6-6 and TRBJ1-5, with D possibly TRBD1 on 5 matching bases. Germline V gene sequence: CDR1 MNHNY, CDR2 SVGAGI (reference sequence). V was shortened by 0 bases and J by 5 bases, with 14 bases between the two germline ends. The CDR3 runs 16 residues. CDR3 DNA: TGTGCCAGCAGTTACTCGATCCGGGGGTTTTATCAGCCCCAGCATTTT. Amino acids: CASSYSIRGFYQPQHF.

This clone was picked up one time. CDR3 coding DNA: TGTGCCAGCAGTTTAGATGGACAGGGTACCACCGGGGAGCTGTTTTTT. This sequence encodes CASSLDGQGTTGELFF. The chain employs TRBV28 and TRBJ2-2; 8 bases match TRBD1. Per the germline V gene, CDR1 is MDHEN and CDR2 is SYDVKM. Losses at the gene ends were 2 bases for V and 4 bases for J; bases not matched to a gene: 6. The CDR3 covers 16 residues.

V gene TRBV4-2 combines with J gene TRBJ1-1; D possibly corresponds to TRBD1 (6 bases). The germline V and J ends were trimmed by 0 bases and 7 bases, with 15 bases remaining between them. Germline assignment: CDR1 LGHNA and CDR2 YNFKEQ. This CDR3 is built from 15 residues. The CDR3 DNA follows: TGTGCCAGCAGCCAAGAGGGGGGAGGGGGAGATGAAGCTTTCTTT. It specifies CASSQEGGGGDEAFF.

This chain uses TRBV6-6 with TRBJ2-7, with TRBD2 matching 13 bases. The CDR3 is made up of 14 amino acids. CDR1 and CDR2 from the germline V gene are MNHNY and SVGAGI (reference sequence). The CDR3 region is CYTGRTSGSYEQYF. The CDR3 DNA sequence: TGTTATACGGGACGGACTAGCGGGAGTTACGAGCAGTACTTC.

The CDR3: CASSLAHTGTPATDTQYF. In DNA, the CDR3 is TGTGCCAGCAGCTTAGCGCACACCGGGACACCCGCCACAGATACGCAGTATTTT. The chain is built from TRBV7-2 and TRBJ2-3; the D gene is possibly TRBD1 (6 bases). V was trimmed by 0 bases and J by 2 bases, leaving 18 bases between them. Germline values: CDR1 SGHTA, CDR2 FQGNSA. The CDR3 sequence is 18 residues long.

The rearrangement uses TRBV14 and TRBJ2-1, with D maybe TRBD2 (6 bases). The CDR3 extends over 14 amino acids. V was cut by 0 bases and J by 4 bases, with 7 bases left in between. Germline values: CDR1 SGHDN, CDR2 FVKESK. The CDR3 DNA is TGTGCCAGCAGCCAAGAGCGGGGATACAATGAGCAGTTCTTC. Its protein is CASSQERGYNEQFF.

V gene TRBV19 combines with J gene TRBJ1-5, with TRBD1 identical over 10 bases. The germline V gene has CDR1 LNHDA and CDR2 SQIVND (reference sequence). The length of the CDR3 is 18 residues. J lost 6 bases, V lost 4 bases, and 15 bases had no gene match. CDR3 in DNA: TGTGCCAGTAGTACCAACCTCCCCGGGACAGGGGCGGGTCAGCCCCAGCATTTT. Translating it yields CASSTNLPGTGAGQPQHF.

This clone was picked up a small number of times. The J gene is TRBJ2-7, the V gene TRBV5-6; D perhaps matches TRBD2 (6 bases). The ends were cut back, 4 bases at V and 0 bases at J, with 11 bases in the middle. The CDR3 runs 14 residues. Germline values: CDR1 SGHDT, CDR2 YYEEEE. CDR3 bases: TGTGCCAGCAGCGCGGGGCAGCTCTCCTACGAGCAGTACTTC. Protein product: CASSAGQLSYEQYF.

V usage is TRBV7-2 and J usage is TRBJ2-1; TRBD2 matches at 12 bases. The CDR3 extends over 18 amino acids. Trimming cost V 3 bases and J 4 bases; bases outside gene matches: 10. Germline assignment: CDR1 SGHTA and CDR2 FQGNSA. CDR3 sequence: CASSFQASGRALYNEQFF. DNA of the CDR3: TGTGCCAGCAGCTTTCAGGCTAGCGGGAGGGCCTTGTACAATGAGCAGTTCTTC. Full variable domain (outside the CDR3, taken from reference TRBV7-2 and TRBJ2-1): GAGVSQSPSNKVTEKGKDVELRCDPISGHTALYWYRQSLGQGLEFLIYFQGNSAPDKSGLPSDRFSAERTGGSVSTLTIQRTQQEDSAVYLCASSFQASGRALYNEQFFGPGTRLTVL.

A note on this clone: A junction boundary mismatches the germline segment, possibly from a read error. This rearrangement joins TRBV7-9 to TRBJ2-3; 7 bases line up with TRBD2. The germline V gene has CDR1 SEHNR and CDR2 FQNEAQ (reference sequence). The CDR3 is 15 residues long. The CDR3 sequence: CASSPTGGSKDTQYF. The CDR3 DNA reads TGTGCCAGCAGCCCGACCGGGGGGAGCAAAGATACGCAGTATTTT.

A single count supports this clone. The genes are TRBV7-8 and TRBJ1-2, with 9 bases aligning to TRBD1. The CDR3 consists of 15 residues. Unmatched junction bases numbered 6, after V lost 1 base and J lost 6 bases. Germline assignment: CDR1 SGHVS and CDR2 FQNEAQ. The CDR3 DNA reads TGTGCCAGCAGCTTAGAAAGGTACAGGGGGCATGGCTACACCTTC. As protein: CASSLERYRGHGYTF.

This chain links TRBV28 with TRBJ2-1; TRBD2 matches at 11 bases. This CDR3 spans 19 amino acids. The junction had 10 bases not matched to a gene; V was cut back by 1 base and J by 2 bases. The germline V gene encodes CDR1 MDHEN and CDR2 SYDVKM. CDR3 residues: CASSLFGTSGTGAYNEQFF. CDR3 DNA sequence: TGTGCCAGCAGTTTATTCGGGACTAGCGGAACTGGGGCCTACAATGAGCAGTTCTTC.

Notes on this clone: One junction end disagrees with the germline gene, perhaps due to a read error. The rearrangement joins TRBV2 to TRBJ1-2; 7 bases are shared with TRBD1. The CDR3 runs to 12 residues. CDR1 and CDR2 (germline): SNHLY, FYNNEI. The CDR3 DNA reads as TGTGCCAGCAGGCAGACAGGGCGAGGCTACACCTTT. Translating gives CASRQTGRGYTF.

The chain recombines TRBV14 with TRBJ2-3; 13 nucleotides align to TRBD2. V lost 2 bases and J lost 2; bases outside the gene matches: 7. This CDR3 region has 18 residues. Per germline, CDR1 SGHDN and CDR2 FVKESK. For the CDR3, the DNA is TGTGCCAGCAGCCAAACCCGCGGGACTAGCGGGATCACAGATACGCAGTATTTT. Amino acid sequence: CASSQTRGTSGITDTQYF.